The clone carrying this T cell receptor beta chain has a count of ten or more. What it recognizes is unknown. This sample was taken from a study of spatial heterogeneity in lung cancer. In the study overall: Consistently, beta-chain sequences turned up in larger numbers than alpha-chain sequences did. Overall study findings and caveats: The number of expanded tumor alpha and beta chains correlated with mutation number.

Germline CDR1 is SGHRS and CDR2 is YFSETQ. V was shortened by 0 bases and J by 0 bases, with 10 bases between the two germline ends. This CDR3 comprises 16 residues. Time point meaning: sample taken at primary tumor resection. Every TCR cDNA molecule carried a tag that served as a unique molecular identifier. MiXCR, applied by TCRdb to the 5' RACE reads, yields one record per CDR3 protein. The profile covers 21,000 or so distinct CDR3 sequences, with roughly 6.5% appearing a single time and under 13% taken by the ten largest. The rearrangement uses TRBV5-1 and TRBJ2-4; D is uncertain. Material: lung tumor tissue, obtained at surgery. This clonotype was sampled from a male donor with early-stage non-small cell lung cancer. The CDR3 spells CASSLADTLAKNIQYF. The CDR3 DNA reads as TGCGCCAGCAGCTTGGCCGATACACTAGCCAAAAACATTCAGTACTTC. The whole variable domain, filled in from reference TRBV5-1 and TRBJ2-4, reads KAGVTQTPRYLIKTRGQQVTLSCSPISGHRSVSWYQQTPGQGLQFLFEYFSETQRNKGNFPGRFSGRQFSNSRSEMNVSTLELGDSALYLCASSLADTLAKNIQYFGAGTRLSVL.